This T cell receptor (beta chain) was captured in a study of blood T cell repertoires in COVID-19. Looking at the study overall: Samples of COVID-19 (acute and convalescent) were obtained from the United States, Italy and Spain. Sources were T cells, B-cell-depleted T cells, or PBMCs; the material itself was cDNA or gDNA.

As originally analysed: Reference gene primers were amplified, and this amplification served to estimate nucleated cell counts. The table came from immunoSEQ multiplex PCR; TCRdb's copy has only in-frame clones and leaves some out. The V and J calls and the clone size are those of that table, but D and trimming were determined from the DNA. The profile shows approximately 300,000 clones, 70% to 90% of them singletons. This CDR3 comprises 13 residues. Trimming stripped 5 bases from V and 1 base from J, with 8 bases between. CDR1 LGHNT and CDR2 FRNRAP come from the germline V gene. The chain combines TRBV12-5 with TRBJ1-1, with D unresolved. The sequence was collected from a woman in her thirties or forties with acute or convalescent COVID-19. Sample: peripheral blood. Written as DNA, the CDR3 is TGTGCTAGTGGTCGCTCAGGGAACACTGAAGCTTTCTTT. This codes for CASGRSGNTEAFF.